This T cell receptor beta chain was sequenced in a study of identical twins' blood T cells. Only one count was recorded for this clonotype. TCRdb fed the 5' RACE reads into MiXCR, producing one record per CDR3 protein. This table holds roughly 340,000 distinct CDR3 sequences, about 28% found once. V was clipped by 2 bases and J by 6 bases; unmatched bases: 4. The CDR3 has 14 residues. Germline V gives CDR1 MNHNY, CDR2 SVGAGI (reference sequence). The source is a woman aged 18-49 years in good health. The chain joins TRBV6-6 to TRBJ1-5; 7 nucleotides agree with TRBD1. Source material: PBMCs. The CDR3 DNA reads TGTGCCAGCAGTTACCAGGGGGGATGTCAGCCCCAGCATTTT. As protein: CASSYQGGCQPQHF.